The present TCR beta chain was sequenced within a study of regulatory T cells in long-lasting Graves disease. In the case of this clonotype: Its matching antigen is unknown.

Study-level points and caveats: Possibly, accuracy suffered from the small sample size. Between persistent patients, roughly 2,600 public clonotypes were shared, exceeding the roughly 1,000 shared between new patients.

Sequencing libraries for TCR beta were prepared with iRepertoire HTBI primers and Arm-PCR of CDR3 regions. TCRdb redid the calling of the multiplex PCR reads with MiXCR, one entry per CDR3 protein. Among approximately 400,000 distinct CDR3 sequences, around 21% were seen once, and the ten largest hold less than 25%. V lost 8 bases and J lost 5; bases outside the gene matches: 11. The V gene's germline CDR1 is SQVTM and CDR2 ANQGSEA. The length of the CDR3 is 13 residues. Time point of the sample: persistent/refractory GD, antithyroid drugs over 5 years with positive TRAb. RNA isolated from PBMCs was used to make the TCR library.

This clonotype was sampled from a female donor with Graves disease. The source was peripheral blood mononuclear cells (PBMCs), collected when the disease was refractory, from a patient treated with antithyroid drugs. This rearrangement joins TRBV29-1 to TRBJ1-1; 7 nucleotides match TRBD1. CDR3 in DNA: TGCAGCTCGGGCAGGCAGGGGGGGACTGAAGCTTTCTTT. It encodes CSSGRQGGTEAFF.